The sample holds many counts of the clone carrying this T cell receptor beta chain. Looked up from germline, CDR1 is SGHTA and CDR2 is FQGNSA. Trimming removed 3 bases from V and 4 bases from J, with 22 bases in between. This CDR3 contains 18 residues. TCRdb analysed the reads with MiXCR anew, one entry per CDR3 protein. The sample lists hundreds of thousands of distinct CDR3 sequences, approximately 24% occurring once. The data stem from a study of T cell repertoires in cytomegalovirus infection. The source of this sequence is a human donor in good health (CMV status not recorded). Some clones in this sample may be carry-over from other donors' samples. Specimen: CD8+ T cells from PBMCs. The chain is built from TRBV7-2 and TRBJ2-1; D ambiguous. CDR3 nucleotides: TGTGCCAGCAGCTTGCCAAACACAGTTTCGGGTTTATACAATGAGCAGTTCTTC. Residues: CASSLPNTVSGLYNEQFF.